This T cell receptor beta chain was retrieved from a study of somatic mutations in cytotoxic T cells in rheumatoid arthritis. The study's findings and limits: Patients with a largest CD8+ clone exceeding 20% of CD8+ cells numbered about an eighth of the 65.

Isolating CD4+ and CD8+ cells involved positive magnetic bead selection on an AutoMACS. Their purity was then checked by flow cytometry. Data came from immunoSEQ multiplex PCR; TCRdb stores just in-frame clones and leaves some out. The sample has approximately 15,000 clones, roughly 80% seen once. This clone was recorded only once. Antigen specificity is unknown. This TCR was sampled from an adult with rheumatoid arthritis. Sequencing input: CD8+ T cells sorted from blood.

In DNA, the CDR3 is TGTGCCAGCAGTTTAAGGACTAGCGGGTACGAGCAGTACTTC. This sequence encodes CASSLRTSGYEQYF. The V and J genes are TRBV28 and TRBJ2-7; TRBD2 aligns across 11 bases. The V gene end was trimmed by 2 bases and the J gene end by 4 bases; junction bases not matched to a gene: 1. Germline V gives CDR1 MDHEN, CDR2 SYDVKM. The CDR3 has 14 residues.